This record concerns one T cell receptor (beta chain) sequence. These data belong to a study of blood T cell repertoires in COVID-19. Original handling: Amplification of reference gene primers provided the estimated nucleated cell counts. The data were produced by immunoSEQ multiplex PCR, yet TCRdb's version contains in-frame clones alone and is incomplete. V, J and clone size were drawn from that table, and D and trimming were deduced from the DNA. The table has about 81,000 clones, 90% to 95% seen once; the top ten hold 1.5% to 2%. The ends were cut back, 0 bases at V and 1 base at J, with 7 bases in the middle. CDR3 length: 15 residues. Germline V CDR1 and CDR2: SGDLS, YYNGEE.

Sequenced: peripheral blood. The sequence was collected from a woman aged 45 to 65 in a cohort sampled during active COVID-19. The rearrangement links TRBV9 to TRBJ2-2, with D possibly being TRBD1 (5 bases). The CDR3: CASSVDQGNTGELFF. The CDR3 DNA follows: TGTGCCAGCAGCGTAGATCAGGGGAACACCGGGGAGCTGTTTTTT.